This is a list of T cell receptor beta chains from one sample in a study of T cells after posttransplantation cyclophosphamide. The table came from immunoSEQ multiplex PCR; TCRdb's copy has only in-frame clones and leaves some out. This sample has about 31,000 clones; about 93% occur once, and the top ten carry approximately 0.25%. Material: naive CD4+ T cells sorted from PBMCs. All receptors come from a woman aged 55-69 years in good health, CMV-negative, and a related stem cell transplant donor. Both conserved end residues are part of each CDR3. D genes are given only for firm matches. Clone size is stated in some rows and not others, as once, few, many or a class when expanded.

clone size: -
V gene: TRBV20-1
D gene: -
J gene: TRBJ2-7
CDR3 length: 11
CDR3 DNA: TGCAGTGCTAAAATCGGCTACGAGCAGTACTTC
CDR3 protein: CSAKIGYEQYF

clone size: -
V gene: TRBV5-6
D gene: TRBD2
J gene: TRBJ2-5
CDR3 length: 16
CDR3 DNA: TGTGCCAGCAGCCTGGGACTAGCGGGAGGTAAAGAGACCCAGTACTTC
CDR3 protein: CASSLGLAGGKETQYF

clone size: -
V gene: TRBV11-2
D gene: -
J gene: TRBJ2-4
CDR3 length: 13
CDR3 DNA: TGTGCCAGCAGCTTAGCTTGGGGGGGCCAGTTGTACTTC
CDR3 protein: CASSLAWGGQLYF

clone size: -
V gene: TRBV27
D gene: -
J gene: TRBJ1-2
CDR3 length: 14
CDR3 DNA: TGTGCCAGCAGTCCAGACAGGAATCCCTATGGCTACACCTTC
CDR3 protein: CASSPDRNPYGYTF

clone size: -
V gene: TRBV7-8
D gene: TRBD2
J gene: TRBJ2-5
CDR3 length: 18
CDR3 DNA: TGTGCCAGCAGCTTTTCTTCATATGTCGGGACTAGGAAAGAGACCCAGTACTTC
CDR3 protein: CASSFSSYVGTRKETQYF

clone size: -
V gene: TRBV7-3
D gene: TRBD1
J gene: TRBJ2-2
CDR3 length: 13
CDR3 DNA: TGTGCCAGCAGTCAGGGGGCCGACGGGGAGCTGTTTTTT
CDR3 protein: CASSQGADGELFF

clone size: -
V gene: TRBV9
D gene: TRBD1
J gene: TRBJ1-6
CDR3 length: 15
CDR3 DNA: TGTGCCAGCAGCGAAACGACAGGGATCAGTTCACCCCTCCACTTT
CDR3 protein: CASSETTGISSPLHF

clone size: -
V gene: TRBV7-2
D gene: TRBD2
J gene: TRBJ2-7
CDR3 length: 15
CDR3 DNA: TGTGCCAGCAGCCCGAGGACGGGGGGGCCGAAAGAGCAGTACTTC
CDR3 protein: CASSPRTGGPKEQYF

clone size: -
V gene: TRBV5-4
D gene: -
J gene: TRBJ2-1
CDR3 length: 16
CDR3 DNA: TGTGCCAGCAGCCCCGTAGGGGGGGGGCCTCACAATGAGCAGTTCTTC
CDR3 protein: CASSPVGGGPHNEQFF

clone size: -
V gene: TRBV27
D gene: TRBD1
J gene: TRBJ2-7
CDR3 length: 16
CDR3 DNA: TGTGCCAGCACAAGCCTTGGGACAGGGGGCAGCTACGAGCAGTACTTC
CDR3 protein: CASTSLGTGGSYEQYF

clone size: -
V gene: TRBV4-1
D gene: TRBD1
J gene: TRBJ2-7
CDR3 length: 13
CDR3 DNA: TGCGCCAGCCGTGGACAGGGCCGGGACGAGCAGTACTTC
CDR3 protein: CASRGQGRDEQYF

clone size: -
V gene: TRBV28
D gene: -
J gene: TRBJ1-1
CDR3 length: 12
CDR3 DNA: TGTGCCAGCAGCGAAGACAAGGCTGAAGCTTTCTTT
CDR3 protein: CASSEDKAEAFF

clone size: few
V gene: TRBV14
D gene: -
J gene: TRBJ1-6
CDR3 length: 15
CDR3 DNA: TGTGCCAGCAGCCACCTCGGGGGATCAAATTCACCCCTCCACTTT
CDR3 protein: CASSHLGGSNSPLHF

clone size: once
V gene: TRBV30
D gene: TRBD1
J gene: TRBJ1-3
CDR3 length: 15
CDR3 DNA: TGTGCCTGGAGTGTACGGCAGGGGGTCGGAAACACCATATATTTT
CDR3 protein: CAWSVRQGVGNTIYF

clone size: -
V gene: TRBV10-1
D gene: -
J gene: TRBJ1-1
CDR3 length: 12
CDR3 DNA: TGCGCCAGGGGTAGGGGTTCCACTGAAGCTTTCTTT
CDR3 protein: CARGRGSTEAFF

clone size: -
V gene: TRBV7-2
D gene: -
J gene: TRBJ2-4
CDR3 length: 14
CDR3 DNA: TGTGCCAGCAGCCCACAACGCAGCAAAAACATTCAGTACTTC
CDR3 protein: CASSPQRSKNIQYF

clone size: -
V gene: TRBV6-1
D gene: -
J gene: TRBJ1-3
CDR3 length: 16
CDR3 DNA: TGTGCCAGCAGTGCAATCAGGGAACCCTCTGGAAACACCATATATTTT
CDR3 protein: CASSAIREPSGNTIYF

clone size: once
V gene: TRBV19
D gene: -
J gene: TRBJ1-1
CDR3 length: 12
CDR3 DNA: TGTGCCAGTAGTCTGAGGGACACTGAAGCTTTCTTT
CDR3 protein: CASSLRDTEAFF

clone size: -
V gene: TRBV7-2
D gene: -
J gene: TRBJ1-3
CDR3 length: 18
CDR3 DNA: TGTGCCAGCAGCTTAGCAGGGAACCTGCTCTCGGGGGGAAACACCATATATTTT
CDR3 protein: CASSLAGNLLSGGNTIYF

clone size: -
V gene: TRBV18
D gene: TRBD1
J gene: TRBJ2-7
CDR3 length: 15
CDR3 DNA: TGTGCCAGCTCACCCTACGGGACAGGGTACAACGAGCAGTACTTC
CDR3 protein: CASSPYGTGYNEQYF

clone size: -
V gene: TRBV7-3
D gene: -
J gene: TRBJ2-3
CDR3 length: 15
CDR3 DNA: TGTGCCAGCAGCTTCAGCGGAGCCCCTACAGATACGCAGTATTTT
CDR3 protein: CASSFSGAPTDTQYF

clone size: -
V gene: TRBV5-1
D gene: -
J gene: TRBJ2-1
CDR3 length: 15
CDR3 DNA: TGCGCCAGCAGCTTGATTCTTGCTAGTAACTATGAGCAGTTCTTC
CDR3 protein: CASSLILASNYEQFF

clone size: -
V gene: TRBV28
D gene: -
J gene: TRBJ2-5
CDR3 length: 14
CDR3 DNA: TGTGCCAGCAGCTCGCGGGGAAAAAAAGAGACCCAGTACTTC
CDR3 protein: CASSSRGKKETQYF

clone size: -
V gene: TRBV18
D gene: -
J gene: TRBJ1-4
CDR3 length: 15
CDR3 DNA: TGTGCCAGCTCGGACCCAGGGACAACTAATGAAAAACTGTTTTTT
CDR3 protein: CASSDPGTTNEKLFF

clone size: -
V gene: TRBV7-9
D gene: TRBD1
J gene: TRBJ1-6
CDR3 length: 13
CDR3 DNA: TGTGCCTCTACGACAGGGAGTAATTCACCCCTCCACTTT
CDR3 protein: CASTTGSNSPLHF

clone size: once
V gene: TRBV28
D gene: TRBD1
J gene: TRBJ1-1
CDR3 length: 16
CDR3 DNA: TGTGCCAGCAGATCCTGGGGACAGGGTAGGAACACTGAAGCTTTCTTT
CDR3 protein: CASRSWGQGRNTEAFF

clone size: -
V gene: TRBV7-2
D gene: -
J gene: TRBJ2-3
CDR3 length: 12
CDR3 DNA: TGTGCCAGCAGCTTACCGACAGATACGCAGTATTTT
CDR3 protein: CASSLPTDTQYF

clone size: -
V gene: TRBV27
D gene: -
J gene: TRBJ1-1
CDR3 length: 15
CDR3 DNA: TGTGCCAGCAGAGGGCCAGCGGTCGTGAACACTGAAGCTTTCTTT
CDR3 protein: CASRGPAVVNTEAFF

clone size: -
V gene: TRBV30
D gene: -
J gene: TRBJ1-2
CDR3 length: 12
CDR3 DNA: TGTGCCTGGAGTGTACAACATGGTGGCTACACCTTC
CDR3 protein: CAWSVQHGGYTF

clone size: -
V gene: TRBV30
D gene: -
J gene: TRBJ1-5
CDR3 length: 16
CDR3 DNA: TGTGCCTGGAGAGCCCCCCAGGGTCGGGGCAATCAGCCCCAGCATTTT
CDR3 protein: CAWRAPQGRGNQPQHF

clone size: -
V gene: TRBV5-4
D gene: -
J gene: TRBJ2-7
CDR3 length: 14
CDR3 DNA: TGTGCCAGCAGCGCCGGGACTGGTCCCTACGAGCAGTACTTC
CDR3 protein: CASSAGTGPYEQYF

clone size: -
V gene: TRBV7-2
D gene: -
J gene: TRBJ1-6
CDR3 length: 15
CDR3 DNA: TGTGCCAGCAGCTTAGCGCGCTCCTATAATTCACCCCTCCACTTT
CDR3 protein: CASSLARSYNSPLHF

clone size: -
V gene: TRBV2
D gene: -
J gene: TRBJ2-5
CDR3 length: 13
CDR3 DNA: TGTGCCAGCATAAGGGACTACCAAGAGACCCAGTACTTC
CDR3 protein: CASIRDYQETQYF

clone size: -
V gene: TRBV19
D gene: TRBD1
J gene: TRBJ1-2
CDR3 length: 12
CDR3 DNA: TGTGCCAGTAGTCTCGGGGACAGTGGCTACACCTTC
CDR3 protein: CASSLGDSGYTF

clone size: -
V gene: TRBV27
D gene: TRBD1
J gene: TRBJ2-7
CDR3 length: 14
CDR3 DNA: TGTGCCAGCAGTTCCGGGACAGGGGCTACGAGGCAGTACTTC
CDR3 protein: CASSSGTGATRQYF

clone size: once
V gene: TRBV18
D gene: -
J gene: TRBJ1-6
CDR3 length: 15
CDR3 DNA: TGTGCCAGCTCACCAGGTGCAGGATCTAATTCACCCCTCCACTTT
CDR3 protein: CASSPGAGSNSPLHF

clone size: -
V gene: TRBV6-6
D gene: TRBD2
J gene: TRBJ2-1
CDR3 length: 13
CDR3 DNA: TGTGCCAGCAGAGCGGGAGGTCTCAATGAGCAGTTCTTC
CDR3 protein: CASRAGGLNEQFF

clone size: -
V gene: TRBV15
D gene: TRBD2
J gene: TRBJ2-7
CDR3 length: 17
CDR3 DNA: TGTGCCACCAGCAGACTTCCGGGGGAGCGGGAACGTTACGAGCAGTACTTC
CDR3 protein: CATSRLPGERERYEQYF

clone size: -
V gene: TRBV6-6
D gene: -
J gene: TRBJ1-5
CDR3 length: 13
CDR3 DNA: TGTGCCAGCAGGGGGCAGGGTAATCAGCCCCAGCATTTT
CDR3 protein: CASRGQGNQPQHF

clone size: few
V gene: TRBV7-3
D gene: TRBD2
J gene: TRBJ2-1
CDR3 length: 19
CDR3 DNA: TGTGCCAGCAGCTCAAACCCCCGGACTAGCGAGAGCTCCTACAATGAGCAGTTCTTC
CDR3 protein: CASSSNPRTSESSYNEQFF

clone size: -
V gene: TRBV6-5
D gene: -
J gene: TRBJ2-1
CDR3 length: 15
CDR3 DNA: TGTGCCAGCAGGGGGTCGGTGGGGGGGCTTAATGAGCAGTTCTTC
CDR3 protein: CASRGSVGGLNEQFF

clone size: -
V gene: TRBV14
D gene: TRBD2
J gene: TRBJ2-3
CDR3 length: 16
CDR3 DNA: TGTGCCAGCAGCCAAGGAGCGGGGACTAGCACAGATACGCAGTATTTT
CDR3 protein: CASSQGAGTSTDTQYF

clone size: -
V gene: TRBV15
D gene: TRBD1
J gene: TRBJ2-1
CDR3 length: 16
CDR3 DNA: TGTGCCACCAGCAGGGGTGCGACAGGGGCTCACAATGAGCAGTTCTTC
CDR3 protein: CATSRGATGAHNEQFF

clone size: -
V gene: TRBV25-1
D gene: TRBD2
J gene: TRBJ2-1
CDR3 length: 15
CDR3 DNA: TGTGCCAGCAGTGAATTTGCGGGAGGTGGCAATGAGCAGTTCTTC
CDR3 protein: CASSEFAGGGNEQFF

clone size: -
V gene: TRBV4-2
D gene: TRBD2
J gene: TRBJ2-2
CDR3 length: 16
CDR3 DNA: TGTGCCAGCAGCCAAGATAGCGGGTTAGCGGGCCGGGAGCTGTTTTTT
CDR3 protein: CASSQDSGLAGRELFF